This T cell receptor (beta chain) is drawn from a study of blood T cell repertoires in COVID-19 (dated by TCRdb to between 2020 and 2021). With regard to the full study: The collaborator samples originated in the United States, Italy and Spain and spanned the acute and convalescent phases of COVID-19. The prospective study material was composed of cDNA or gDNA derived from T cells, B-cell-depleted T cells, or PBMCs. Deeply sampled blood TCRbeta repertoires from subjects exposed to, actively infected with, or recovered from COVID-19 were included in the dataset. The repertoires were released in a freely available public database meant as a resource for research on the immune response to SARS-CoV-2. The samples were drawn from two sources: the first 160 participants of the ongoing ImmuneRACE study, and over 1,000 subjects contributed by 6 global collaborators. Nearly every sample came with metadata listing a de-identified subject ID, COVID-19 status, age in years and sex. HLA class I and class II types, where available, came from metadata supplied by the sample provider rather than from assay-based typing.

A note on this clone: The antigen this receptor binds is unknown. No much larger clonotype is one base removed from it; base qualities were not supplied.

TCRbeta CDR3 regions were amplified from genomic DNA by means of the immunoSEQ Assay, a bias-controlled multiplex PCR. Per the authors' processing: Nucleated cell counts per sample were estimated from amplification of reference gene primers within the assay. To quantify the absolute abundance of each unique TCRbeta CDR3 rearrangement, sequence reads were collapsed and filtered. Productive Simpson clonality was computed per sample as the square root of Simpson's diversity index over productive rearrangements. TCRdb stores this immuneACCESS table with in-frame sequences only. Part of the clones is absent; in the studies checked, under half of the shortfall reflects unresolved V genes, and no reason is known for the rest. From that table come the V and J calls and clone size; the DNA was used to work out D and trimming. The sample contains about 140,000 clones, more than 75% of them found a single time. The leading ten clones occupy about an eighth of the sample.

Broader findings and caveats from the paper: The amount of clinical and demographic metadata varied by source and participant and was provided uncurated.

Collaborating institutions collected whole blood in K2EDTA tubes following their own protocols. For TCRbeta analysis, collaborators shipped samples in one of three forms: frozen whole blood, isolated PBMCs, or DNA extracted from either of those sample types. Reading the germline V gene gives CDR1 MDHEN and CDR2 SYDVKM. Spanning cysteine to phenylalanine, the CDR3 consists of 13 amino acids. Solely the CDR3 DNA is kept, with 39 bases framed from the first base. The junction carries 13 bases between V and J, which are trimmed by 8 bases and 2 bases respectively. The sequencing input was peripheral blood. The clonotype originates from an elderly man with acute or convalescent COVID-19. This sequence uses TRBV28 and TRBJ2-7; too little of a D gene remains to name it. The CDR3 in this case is CASERRRPYEQYF. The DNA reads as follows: TGTGCCAGCGAAAGGCGGAGACCCTACGAGCAGTACTTC.